This T cell receptor (beta chain) stems from a study of response to subunit inactivated influenza vaccine. General study results and limits: Authors suggested that a seasonal influenza vaccination recruits few new T cells each time.

One entry per CDR3 protein results from TCRdb running MiXCR on the RT-PCR reads. The table records hundreds of thousands of distinct CDR3 sequences, approximately 15% of them present only once. As to this clonotype: No antigen is known for it.

Trimming pared 6 bases from V and 8 bases from J, leaving 11 bases between. This CDR3 contains 12 residues. Looked up from germline, CDR1 is SGHAT and CDR2 is FQNNGV. The starting material was PBMCs from blood, obtained about 12 days after vaccination. The chain links TRBV11-2 to TRBJ2-4; tentatively, D is TRBD2 (6 bases). The receptor comes from a man in his fifties or sixties who received an inactivated influenza vaccine. This chain's CDR3 is CASRGGLDIQYF. The CDR3 coding sequence is TGTGCCAGCAGAGGAGGGCTGGACATTCAGTACTTC.